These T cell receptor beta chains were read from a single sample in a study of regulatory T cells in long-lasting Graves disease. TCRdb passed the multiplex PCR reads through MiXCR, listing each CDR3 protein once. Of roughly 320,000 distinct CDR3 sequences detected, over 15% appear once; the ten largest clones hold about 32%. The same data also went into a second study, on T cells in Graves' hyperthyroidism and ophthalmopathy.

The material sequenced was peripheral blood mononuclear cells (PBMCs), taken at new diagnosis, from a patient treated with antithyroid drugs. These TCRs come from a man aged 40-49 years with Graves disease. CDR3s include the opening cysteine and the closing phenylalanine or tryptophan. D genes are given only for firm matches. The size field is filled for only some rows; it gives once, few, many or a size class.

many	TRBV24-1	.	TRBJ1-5	TGTGCCACCTGGCAGAATCTATATAGCAATCAGCCCCAGCATTTT	CATWQNLYSNQPQHF
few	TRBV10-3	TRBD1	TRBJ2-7	TGTGCCATCCTCGCCGGGACAGGGTCCAACTACGAGCAGTACTTC	CAILAGTGSNYEQYF
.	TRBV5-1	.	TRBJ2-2	TGCGCCAGCAGCTTGGTCTACCACGCTGGCACCGGGGAGCTGTTTTTT	CASSLVYHAGTGELFF
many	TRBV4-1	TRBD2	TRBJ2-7	TGCGCCAGCAGAGAACAGGCGGGACTAGCGGTCTACGAGCAGTACTTC	CASREQAGLAVYEQYF
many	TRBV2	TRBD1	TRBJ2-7	TGTGCCAGCGGATTTGGACAGGGGGCCGACGAGCAGTACTTC	CASGFGQGADEQYF
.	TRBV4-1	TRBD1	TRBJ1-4	TGCGCCAGCAGGCCGCCGGGACAGGGGGCGGTGGGGGAAAAACTGTTTTTT	CASRPPGQGAVGEKLFF
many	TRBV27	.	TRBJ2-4	TGTGCCAGCAGTTTAAAGGCCGGTTGGGGGCAAGCCAAAAACATTCAGTACTTC	CASSLKAGWGQAKNIQYF
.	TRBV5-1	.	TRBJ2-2	TGCGCCAGCAGCCGTCAGGGGCAGGGCACCGGGGAGCTGTTTTTT	CASSRQGQGTGELFF
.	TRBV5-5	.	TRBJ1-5	TGTGCCAGCAGACAGGGAGGCTATGGCAATCAGCCCCAGCATTTT	CASRQGGYGNQPQHF
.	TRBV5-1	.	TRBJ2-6	TGCGCCAGCAGCTTCGACCCCACCCTAATACGAACCGGGGCCAACGTCCTGACTTTC	CASSFDPTLIRTGANVLTF
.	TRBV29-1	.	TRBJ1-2	TGCAGCGTTGTCGTCAATACACTGGACTATGGCTACACCTTC	CSVVVNTLDYGYTF
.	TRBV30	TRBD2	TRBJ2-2	TGTGCCTCCAACCGGGGGGGCCGGTTGGACACCGGGGAGCTGTTTTTT	CASNRGGRLDTGELFF
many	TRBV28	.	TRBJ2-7	TGTGCCAGCAGGCAGTTCCCTCGCTCCTACGAGCAGTACTTC	CASRQFPRSYEQYF
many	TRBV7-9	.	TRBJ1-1	TGTGCCAGCAGCCCTAGACAGGATTTGAACACTGAAGCTTTCTTT	CASSPRQDLNTEAFF
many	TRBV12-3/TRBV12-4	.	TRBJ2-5	TGTGCCAGCAGTTTGGGGGCGGCGAGACAAGAGACCCAGTACTTC	CASSLGAARQETQYF
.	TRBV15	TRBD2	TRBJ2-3	TGTGCCACCAGCAGAGATCTGGCTAGCGGGGACTATACGCAGTATTTT	CATSRDLASGDYTQYF
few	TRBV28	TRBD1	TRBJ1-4	TGTGCCAGCAGTTTACCAGGGGGGATGAATGAAAAACTGTTTTTT	CASSLPGGMNEKLFF
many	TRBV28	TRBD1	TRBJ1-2	TGTGCCAGCAGTCCTGGGGACAGACCCTATGGCTACACCTTC	CASSPGDRPYGYTF
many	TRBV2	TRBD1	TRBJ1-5	TGTGCCAGCAGCACAGGGGGCCAGCCCCAGCATTTT	CASSTGGQPQHF
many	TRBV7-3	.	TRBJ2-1	TGTGCCAGCAGCTTATCGGGTAATATGGAGCAGTTCTTC	CASSLSGNMEQFF
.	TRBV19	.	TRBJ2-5	TGTGCCAGTAGTATACAGAACCGCCAAGAGACCCAGTACTTC	CASSIQNRQETQYF
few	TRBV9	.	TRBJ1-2	TGTGCCAGCAGCGGGGGACCCGGATATGGCTACACCTTC	CASSGGPGYGYTF
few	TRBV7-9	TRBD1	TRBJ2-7	TGTGCCAGCAGATTGGGACAGGGTAGCCACGAGCAGTACTTC	CASRLGQGSHEQYF
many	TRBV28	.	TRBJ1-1	TGTGCCAGCACCGGCGGTTACACTGAAGCTTTCTTT	CASTGGYTEAFF
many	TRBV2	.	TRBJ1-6	TGTGCCAGCAGTGAACGACCCGTTCCCACCCTCCACTTT	CASSERPVPTLHF
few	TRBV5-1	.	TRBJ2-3	TGCGCCAGCAGCCCTCGGGGATTTAGCACAGATACGCAGTATTTT	CASSPRGFSTDTQYF
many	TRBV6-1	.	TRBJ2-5	TGTGCCAGCAGTCTCTTTGGGGGGGGGCGATTGGAGACCCAGTACTTC	CASSLFGGGRLETQYF